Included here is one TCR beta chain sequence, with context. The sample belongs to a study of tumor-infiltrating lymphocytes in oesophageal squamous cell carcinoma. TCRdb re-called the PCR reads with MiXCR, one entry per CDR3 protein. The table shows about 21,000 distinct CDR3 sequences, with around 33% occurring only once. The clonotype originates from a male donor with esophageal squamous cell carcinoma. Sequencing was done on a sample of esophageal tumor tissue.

The CDR3 region has the DNA TGTGCCAGCAGTTTTACGACTAGCGGCTACAATGAGCAGTTCTTC. It codes for CASSFTTSGYNEQFF. This chain joins TRBV12-3 or TRBV12-4 and TRBJ2-1; 9 nucleotides match TRBD2. With 3 bases clipped from V and 3 bases from J, the junction kept 3 bases outside the gene matches. The CDR3 length is 15 residues.